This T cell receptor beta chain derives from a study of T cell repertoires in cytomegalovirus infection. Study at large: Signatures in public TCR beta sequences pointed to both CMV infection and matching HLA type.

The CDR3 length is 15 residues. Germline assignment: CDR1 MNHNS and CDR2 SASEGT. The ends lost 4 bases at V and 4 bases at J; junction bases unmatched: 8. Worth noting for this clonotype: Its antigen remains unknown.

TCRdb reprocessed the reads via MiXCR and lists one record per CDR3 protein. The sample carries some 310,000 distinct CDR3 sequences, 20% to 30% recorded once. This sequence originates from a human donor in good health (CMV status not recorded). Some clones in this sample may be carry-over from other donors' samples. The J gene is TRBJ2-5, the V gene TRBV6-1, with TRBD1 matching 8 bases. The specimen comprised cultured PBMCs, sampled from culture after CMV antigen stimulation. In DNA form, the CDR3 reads TGTGCCAGCAGTGGGGCAGGGGGCGTACGAGAGACCCAGTACTTC. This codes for CASSGAGGVRETQYF.